The rows below give T cell receptor beta chains drawn from one sample of a study of blood T cell repertoires in COVID-19. Method: immunoSEQ multiplex PCR; TCRdb's copy keeps in-frame clones and lacks some. The table shows about 180,000 clones, with roughly 85% occurring only once. The material sequenced was peripheral blood. These receptors originate from a man aged 50 or older with active or convalescent COVID-19. CDR3s include the opening cysteine and the closing phenylalanine or tryptophan. A D gene is named only where the DNA matches it firmly. Clone size is shown for a subset of rows, as once, few, many or a class of expanded clone.

clone size	D gene	J gene	V gene	CDR3 DNA	CDR3 protein
.	TRBD1	TRBJ2-1	TRBV6-5	TGTGCCAGCAACCCCCGACAGGGATTGAGCAATGAGCAGTTCTTC	CASNPRQGLSNEQFF
.	TRBD1	TRBJ2-4	TRBV11-2	TGTGCCAGCAGCCCCATCCCGACAGGGAGTATTCAGTACTTC	CASSPIPTGSIQYF
.	TRBD1	TRBJ1-1	TRBV19	TGTGCCAGTAGTCCGCACAGGGGATTGAACACTGAAGCTTTCTTT	CASSPHRGLNTEAFF
once	TRBD2	TRBJ2-7	TRBV19	TGTGCCAGTAGTATCGGACTAGCGGGAGTCTACGAGCAGTACTTC	CASSIGLAGVYEQYF
.	TRBD2	TRBJ2-1	TRBV19	TGTGCCAGTAGTAGGGGGGGGGAGTACAATGAGCAGTTCTTC	CASSRGGEYNEQFF
.	.	TRBJ2-1	TRBV5-4	TGTGCCAGCAGCTTAACACAGGGCCCTGAGCAGTTCTTC	CASSLTQGPEQFF
.	.	TRBJ2-3	TRBV24-1	TGTGCCACCAGTGCGCTCGGGGGCACAGATACGCAGTATTTT	CATSALGGTDTQYF
.	.	TRBJ1-6	TRBV9	TGTGCCAGCAGCCTCAGGGGAACCTATAATTCACCCCTCCACTTT	CASSLRGTYNSPLHF
.	TRBD2	TRBJ2-3	TRBV7-3	TGTGCCAGCAGCTTCTCTAGCGGGAGTTCCGATACGCAGTATTTT	CASSFSSGSSDTQYF
.	TRBD1	TRBJ2-5	TRBV28	TGTGCCAGCAGTCCCGGGACAGGGGGTGGAGAGACCCAGTACTTC	CASSPGTGGGETQYF
few	TRBD1	TRBJ1-5	TRBV4-2	TGTGCCAGCAGCCAGGCCGGGACAGGGCCGGATAGCAATCAGCCCCAGCATTTT	CASSQAGTGPDSNQPQHF
.	TRBD1	TRBJ2-7	TRBV7-2	TGTGCCAGCAGCCCCTTCGGGACAGGGCACTACGAGCAGTACTTC	CASSPFGTGHYEQYF
.	.	TRBJ1-1	TRBV30	TGTGCCTGGAGCATCGTCTCTATGAACACTGAAGCTTTCTTT	CAWSIVSMNTEAFF
.	.	TRBJ2-5	TRBV15	TGTGCCACCAGCAGTCTCCCAGTGGAGACCCAGTACTTC	CATSSLPVETQYF
.	.	TRBJ1-1	TRBV18	TGTGCCAGCTCACCCCAGGGGAACACTGAAGCTTTCTTT	CASSPQGNTEAFF
.	.	TRBJ2-2	TRBV29-1	TGCAGCGTTGTGAGAACGTACACCGGGGAGCTGTTTTTT	CSVVRTYTGELFF
.	TRBD2	TRBJ2-3	TRBV7-2	TGTGCCAGACGGGAGGCTGGGACAGATACGCAGTATTTT	CARREAGTDTQYF
.	.	TRBJ2-7	TRBV20-1	TGCAGTGGTACTACTAGGCACGAGCAGTACTTC	CSGTTRHEQYF
.	TRBD1	TRBJ2-5	TRBV11-2	TGTGCCAGCAGCCGGGACAGGGGTTCGGAGACCCAGTACTTC	CASSRDRGSETQYF
.	.	TRBJ1-4	TRBV28	TGTGCCAGCCTTCGGACAGCTCGAGCAACTAATGAAAAACTGTTTTTT	CASLRTARATNEKLFF
.	TRBD1	TRBJ2-7	TRBV10-3	TGTGCCATCAGTCCCGGGACAGACTACGAGCAGTACTTC	CAISPGTDYEQYF
.	TRBD1	TRBJ2-7	TRBV27	TGTGCCAGCAGTTTCAGGGGGCTCGAGCAGTACTTC	CASSFRGLEQYF
once	TRBD1	TRBJ2-7	TRBV5-5	TGTGCCAGCAGCTTACAAGGGGGCAGGGGCGACGAGCAGTACTTC	CASSLQGGRGDEQYF
.	TRBD1	TRBJ1-2	TRBV28	TGTGCCAGCAGTTCCTTCCTCGGACAGGGTGCTAACTATGGCTACACCTTC	CASSSFLGQGANYGYTF
.	TRBD1	TRBJ1-5	TRBV20-1	TGCAGTGCTAGTAACAGGGGGCTTTCAGGGCCCCAGCATTTT	CSASNRGLSGPQHF
.	TRBD1	TRBJ2-5	TRBV30	TGTGCCTGGGGAGGGACAGGTGGGGAGACCCAGTACTTC	CAWGGTGGETQYF
.	.	TRBJ2-5	TRBV30	TGTGCCTGGAGGAGAGATAGAGCCACGCAAGAGACCCAGTACTTC	CAWRRDRATQETQYF
.	TRBD1	TRBJ1-5	TRBV6-5	TGTGCCAGCAGCCTACAGGGGGGCAATCAGCCCCAGCATTTT	CASSLQGGNQPQHF
.	TRBD1	TRBJ1-5	TRBV13	TGTGCCAGCAGCTTAAGGGGACAGGGTAATCAGCCCCAGCATTTT	CASSLRGQGNQPQHF
.	TRBD1	TRBJ1-3	TRBV4-1	TGCGCCAGCAGCCACCCAACAGGGGCTCCTGGAAACACCATATATTTT	CASSHPTGAPGNTIYF
.	TRBD1	TRBJ2-7	TRBV9	TGTGCCAGCAGCGGCGGACAGGGGCAGTACTTC	CASSGGQGQYF
once	.	TRBJ2-3	TRBV6-5	TGTGCCAGCAGTTACTCGACAGGCACAGATACGCAGTATTTT	CASSYSTGTDTQYF
.	.	TRBJ2-4	TRBV10-3	TGTGCCATCAGCAAGGGAAAGGGACAAGGGGAAAACATTCAGTACTTC	CAISKGKGQGENIQYF
.	.	TRBJ1-2	TRBV5-4	TGTGCCAGCAGCGAGCCCAGGCGCTATGGCTACACCTTC	CASSEPRRYGYTF
.	.	TRBJ1-2	TRBV30	TGTGCCTGGAGTCGCGTCTATGGCTACACCTTC	CAWSRVYGYTF
.	.	TRBJ2-1	TRBV19	TGTGCCAGTAGTTGGGCGGGGTTGAACAATGAGCAGTTCTTC	CASSWAGLNNEQFF
.	.	TRBJ2-1	TRBV28	TGTGCCAGTACAGGGAGCTCCTACAATGAGCAGTTCTTC	CASTGSSYNEQFF
.	TRBD2	TRBJ2-1	TRBV14	TGTGCCAGCAGCCACCGAGCGGGAGGGCCAAGCTCCTACAATGAGCAGTTCTTC	CASSHRAGGPSSYNEQFF
.	TRBD1	TRBJ1-4	TRBV6-1	TGTGCCAGCAGTGAAAGATGGCAGGGGGCGCAAGAAAAACTGTTTTTT	CASSERWQGAQEKLFF
.	.	TRBJ1-1	TRBV15	TGTGCCACCAGCTTACAACAGGGCGAAGCTTTCTTT	CATSLQQGEAFF
.	TRBD1	TRBJ2-1	TRBV14	TGTGCCAGCAGCCTTAGGACCGGGACAGGGCGCGATGAGCAGTTCTTC	CASSLRTGTGRDEQFF
.	.	TRBJ1-1	TRBV5-1	TGCGCCAGCAGAAGGACAGAAGGCACTGAAGCTTTCTTT	CASRRTEGTEAFF
.	.	TRBJ1-2	TRBV19	TGTGCCAGTAGTATAGGGACATTCTATGGCTACACCTTC	CASSIGTFYGYTF
.	.	TRBJ2-7	TRBV5-1	TGCGCCAGCAGCTTGGACTATTACGAGCAGTACTTC	CASSLDYYEQYF
.	.	TRBJ1-5	TRBV5-1	TGCGCCAGCCCCCGGGGGGAGAGTGATCAGCCCCAGCATTTT	CASPRGESDQPQHF
.	TRBD2	TRBJ2-3	TRBV2	TGTGCCAGCAGTGCACTAGCGAACGGTGGAGATACGCAGTATTTT	CASSALANGGDTQYF
.	TRBD1	TRBJ2-7	TRBV5-1	TGCGCCAGCAGCTCCGCCGGGACAGAAATGGTCGAGCAGTACTTC	CASSSAGTEMVEQYF
.	.	TRBJ2-5	TRBV5-4	TGTGCCAGCAGCTTGGCCCTCGGGGAAAGCTCAGTGACCCAGTACTTC	CASSLALGESSVTQYF
.	TRBD1	TRBJ2-7	TRBV2	TGTGCCAGCAGTGCGGACAGGGGTTCGGTCGAGCAGTACTTC	CASSADRGSVEQYF
few	.	TRBJ1-3	TRBV6-5	TGTGCCAGCGGGGGGGGATCACTTGTTAACACCATATATTTT	CASGGGSLVNTIYF
once	TRBD1	TRBJ1-1	TRBV6-2/TRBV6-3	TGTGCCAGCAGTTACGGAGACCGGACAGGTAGGAACACTGAAGCTTTCTTT	CASSYGDRTGRNTEAFF
.	TRBD2	TRBJ2-2	TRBV5-1	TGCGCCAGCAGTCAATCTAGCGGGAACACCGGGGAGCTGTTTTTT	CASSQSSGNTGELFF
.	.	TRBJ2-2	TRBV18	TGTGCCAGCTCACCAATAGGCAGGGGGAACACCGGGGAGCTGTTTTTT	CASSPIGRGNTGELFF